This T cell receptor beta chain was recorded in a study of T cell clonality in common variable immunodeficiency. In germline, CDR1 is SGHRS, CDR2 YFSETQ. This CDR3 has 15 residues. The ends lost 0 bases at V and 4 bases at J; junction bases unmatched: 5. Study-wide findings and caveats: In common variable immunodeficiency, TCR beta chains reportedly carried fewer deletions and N-nucleotide insertions.

Donors gave roughly 5 to 8.5 ml heparinized peripheral whole blood. Produced via immunoSEQ multiplex PCR; TCRdb's table is partial and in-frame only. The table lists over 55,000 clones, no singletons, with about 1.5% in the top ten. This clone was counted ten times or more. Its matching antigen is unknown. Coverage ceases 3 residues before the CDR3 finishes, and the germline J gene fills in the end. The source of this sequence is a person aged 18 to 70 in good health. The chain joins TRBV5-1 to TRBJ1-1, with 8 nucleotides matching TRBD1. The specimen was peripheral blood mononuclear cells. The CDR3 is CASSLATDRGTEAFF. The sequenced part of the CDR3 DNA is TGCGCCAGCAGCTTGGCCACCGACAGGGGCACTGAA. Based on the CDR3 plus reference TRBV5-1 and TRBJ1-1, the full variable domain is KAGVTQTPRYLIKTRGQQVTLSCSPISGHRSVSWYQQTPGQGLQFLFEYFSETQRNKGNFPGRFSGRQFSNSRSEMNVSTLELGDSALYLCASSLATDRGTEAFFGQGTRLTVV.